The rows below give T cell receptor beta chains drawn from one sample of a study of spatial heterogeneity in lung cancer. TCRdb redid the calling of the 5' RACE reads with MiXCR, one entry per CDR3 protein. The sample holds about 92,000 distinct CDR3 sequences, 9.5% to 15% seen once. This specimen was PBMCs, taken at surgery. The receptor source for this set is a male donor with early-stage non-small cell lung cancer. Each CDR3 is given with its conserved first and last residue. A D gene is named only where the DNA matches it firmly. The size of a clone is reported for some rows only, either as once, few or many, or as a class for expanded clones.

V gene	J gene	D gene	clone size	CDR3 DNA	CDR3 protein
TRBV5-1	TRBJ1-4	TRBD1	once	TGCGCCAGCAGACCGGGACAGGACTATGAAAAACTGTTTTTT	CASRPGQDYEKLFF
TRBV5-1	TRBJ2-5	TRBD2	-	TGCGCCAGCAGCCCCGGACTAGCGGGGGCGCTGGGGGAAGAGACCCAGTACTTC	CASSPGLAGALGEETQYF
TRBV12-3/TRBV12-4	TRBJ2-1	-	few	TGTGCCAGCAGAAGTACTAGGATTGAGCAGTTCTTC	CASRSTRIEQFF
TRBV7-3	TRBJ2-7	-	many	TGTGCCAGCAGCTTACTCGGGGGTCGTCAGTACGAGCAGTACTTC	CASSLLGGRQYEQYF
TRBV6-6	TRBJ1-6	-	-	TGTGCCAGCAGTTACCCCGACAGAAGCCATAATTCACCCCTCCACTTT	CASSYPDRSHNSPLHF
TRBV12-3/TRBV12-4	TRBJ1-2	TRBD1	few	TGTGCCAGCAGTTGGACAGGGAGGAGCTATGGCTACACCTTC	CASSWTGRSYGYTF
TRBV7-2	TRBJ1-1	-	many	TGTGCCAGCAGCTCTGACAGTGCTCACACTGAAGCTTTCTTT	CASSSDSAHTEAFF
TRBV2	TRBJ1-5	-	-	TGTGCCAGCAGTGATCAAGGCCAGAGCAATCAGCCCCAGCATTTT	CASSDQGQSNQPQHF
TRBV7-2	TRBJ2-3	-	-	TGTGCCAGCAGCTCCCAGGGGGGGGTGCGGGATACGCAGTATTTT	CASSSQGGVRDTQYF
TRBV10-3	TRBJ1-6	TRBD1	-	TGTGCCATCAGTAAGACAGGGAACAATTCACCCCTCCACTTT	CAISKTGNNSPLHF
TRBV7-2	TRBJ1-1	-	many	TGTGCCAGCAGCTTAATTCGGAGCCGGGGCACTGAAGCTTTCTTT	CASSLIRSRGTEAFF
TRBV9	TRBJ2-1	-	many	TGTGCCAGCAGCGTAGGGGGGCTAGCAGCCTACAATGAGCAGTTCTTC	CASSVGGLAAYNEQFF
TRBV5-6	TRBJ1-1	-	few	TGTGCCAGCAGCTTGCCGAGCCAGAACACTGAAGCTTTCTTT	CASSLPSQNTEAFF
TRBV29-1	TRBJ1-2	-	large	TGCAGCGTCCATGACAGTTTGTCCTATGGCTACACCTTC	CSVHDSLSYGYTF
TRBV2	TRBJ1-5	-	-	TGTGCCAGCAGTGATGGTGGTCAGCCCCAGCATTTT	CASSDGGQPQHF
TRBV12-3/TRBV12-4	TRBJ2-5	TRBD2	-	TGTGCCAGCAGTCCTGAAGCGGGAGGGCCCGGGACCCAGTACTTC	CASSPEAGGPGTQYF
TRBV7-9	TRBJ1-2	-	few	TGTGCCAGCAGCCGTCTCGAGGCTTCTGCTAACTATGGCTACACCTTC	CASSRLEASANYGYTF
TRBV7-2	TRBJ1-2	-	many	TGTGCCAGCAGCTTAGCGCTGACGGTTAACTATGGCTACACCTTC	CASSLALTVNYGYTF
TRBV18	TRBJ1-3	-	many	TGTGCCAGCTCACCCTCGGGAAGCTCTGGAAACACCATATATTTT	CASSPSGSSGNTIYF
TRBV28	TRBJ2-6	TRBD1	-	TGTGCCAGCGAGGACAGGAGCTCTGGGGCCAACGTCCTGACTTTC	CASEDRSSGANVLTF
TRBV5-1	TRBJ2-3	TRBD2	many	TGCGCCAGCAGCCGGGACACGAGCGGGGGGGGCACAGATACGCAGTATTTT	CASSRDTSGGGTDTQYF
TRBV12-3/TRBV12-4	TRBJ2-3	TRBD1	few	TGTGCCAGCAGACCGACAGGGACAGATACGCAGTATTTT	CASRPTGTDTQYF
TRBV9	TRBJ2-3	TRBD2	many	TGTGCCAGCAGCGTCACTAGCGGGGGAGATACGCAGTATTTT	CASSVTSGGDTQYF
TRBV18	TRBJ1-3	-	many	TGTGCCAGCTCGGAGGACAGTTTGCCTGGAAACACCATATATTTT	CASSEDSLPGNTIYF
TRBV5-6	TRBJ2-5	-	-	TGTGCCAGCAGCTTGGTTCAGGACTGGCAGACCCAGTACTTC	CASSLVQDWQTQYF
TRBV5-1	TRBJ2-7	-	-	TGCGCCAGCAGCAGGGACGCCCTATGGGGCTCCTACGAGCAGTACTTC	CASSRDALWGSYEQYF